Here is one T cell receptor beta chain with its context. Germline V gives CDR1 SGDLS, CDR2 YYNGEE. V shed 2 bases and J shed 3 bases, with 15 bases lying between them. The CDR3 contains 16 residues. Generated by immunoSEQ multiplex PCR, the TCRdb table keeps only in-frame clones and is missing some. The data hold some 17,000 clones, with roughly 91% observed a single time. This sample was included in a study of control samples from healthy donors and cancer patients. This clonotype originated in a man aged 55 to 70 with head and neck cancer. Sequenced material: PBMCs. The chain carries TRBV9 and TRBJ2-1; possibly TRBD2 for D (5 bases). Here the CDR3 DNA reads TGTGCCAGCAGCGTGGACTCGACCCGTCGCTACAATGAGCAGTTCTTC. It is translated as CASSVDSTRRYNEQFF.